A single sample is the source of the 27 T cell receptor beta chains below, sequenced in a study of long-term antiretroviral therapy in people with HIV. They ran version v3.0 of the immunoSEQ assay at survey level. Produced via immunoSEQ multiplex PCR; TCRdb's table is partial and in-frame only. Among about 36,000 clones listed, roughly 80% were seen once. The sample here was unsorted PBMCs, taken 0.6 years after starting antiretroviral therapy. Every receptor here comes from a man younger than 35 with HIV.

V and J are TRBV5-1 and TRBJ2-1; D remains unclear. This CDR3 comprises 12 residues. Per germline, CDR1 SGHRS and CDR2 YFSETQ. Trimming left V 5 bases short and J 10 bases short, with 13 bases between. The DNA of the CDR3 is TGCGCCAGCAGTTTAGGTCGGGCGGAGCAGTTCTTC. Protein: CASSLGRAEQFF.

This chain links TRBV7-2 with TRBJ2-1; maybe TRBD2 (6 bases). CDR3 length equals 16 residues. V gave up 2 bases and J gave up 4 bases, with 15 bases separating them. Germline assignment: CDR1 SGHTA and CDR2 FQGNSA. CDR3 in DNA: TGTGCCAGCAGCTTAATGGCTAGCGTATCGTACAATGAGCAGTTCTTC. Its protein is CASSLMASVSYNEQFF.

There are a few counts of this clone. V is TRBV5-1 and J is TRBJ2-7; 7 bases map to TRBD1. Germline CDR1 is SGHRS and CDR2 is YFSETQ. CDR3 length: 11 residues. V gave up 3 bases and J gave up 11 bases; unmatched junction bases: 5. The CDR3 DNA reads TGCGCCAGCAGCTCCAAGGGACAGAAGTACTTC. Translating gives CASSSKGQKYF.

This chain joins TRBV5-8 and TRBJ2-1, with D hard to call. Trimming removed 0 bases at V and 4 bases at J, with 8 bases between. The CDR3 has 14 residues. Germline V lookup: CDR1 SGHTS, CDR2 YDEGEE. CDR3 sequence reads: CASSLDLKYNEQFF. The CDR3 nucleotides read TGTGCCAGCAGCTTGGACTTAAAATACAATGAGCAGTTCTTC.

The V gene is TRBV6-6, the J gene TRBJ2-7, with D maybe TRBD2 (5 bases). CDR3 length equals 13 residues. CDR1 is MNHNY, CDR2 SVGAGI, per germline (reference sequence). V shed 7 bases and J shed 3 bases, with 13 bases lying between them. The CDR3 loop is CASNPSGLYEQYF. The CDR3 DNA sequence: TGTGCCAGCAACCCGAGCGGCCTCTACGAGCAGTACTTC.

The J gene is TRBJ2-7, the V gene TRBV9, with TRBD2 matching over 11 bases. Germline V gene data show CDR1 as SGDLS and CDR2 as YYNGEE. After removal of 3 bases from V and 6 bases from J, the junction contained 8 bases not matched to a gene. The CDR3 spans 15 residues. CDR3 amino acids: CASSDSGRALSEQYF. In DNA, the CDR3 is TGTGCCAGCAGCGATAGCGGGAGGGCCTTATCCGAGCAGTACTTC.

This chain connects TRBV19 to TRBJ2-1; 8 nucleotides agree with TRBD2. Germline assignment: CDR1 LNHDA and CDR2 SQIVND (reference sequence). This CDR3 region has 17 residues. V shed 0 bases and J 6 bases; nucleotides not matched to a gene: 10. The CDR3 protein is CASSIEEGYTSGNEQFF. CDR3 sequence (DNA): TGTGCCAGTAGTATAGAAGAGGGGTATACTAGCGGCAATGAGCAGTTCTTC. Complete variable domain (other parts from reference TRBV19 and TRBJ2-1): DGGITQSPKYLFRKEGQNVTLSCEQNLNHDAMYWYRQDPGQGLRLIYYSQIVNDFQKGDIAEGYSVSREKKESFPLTVTSAQKNPTAFYLCASSIEEGYTSGNEQFFGPGTRLTVL.

V is TRBV4-2 and J is TRBJ1-1, with D unresolved. Germline V gives CDR1 LGHNA, CDR2 YNFKEQ. The V and J ends lost 0 bases and 0 bases respectively, with 8 bases between them. This CDR3 has 15 amino acids. CDR3 region: CASSQEASLNTEAFF. The CDR3 DNA follows: TGTGCCAGCAGCCAAGAGGCCAGCCTGAACACTGAAGCTTTCTTT.

The chain carries TRBV18 and TRBJ2-7; 10 bases match TRBD1. Trimming cost V 7 bases and J 5 bases; bases outside gene matches: 5. CDR3 length equals 13 residues. The V gene's germline CDR1 is KGHSH and CDR2 LQKENI. In DNA form, the CDR3 reads TGTGCCAGCTTCACCGGGACAGGGGACGAGCAGTACTTC. Translation: CASFTGTGDEQYF. Variable domain in full (rest from reference TRBV18 and TRBJ2-7): NAGVMQNPRHLVRRRGQEARLRCSPMKGHSHVYWYRQLPEEGLKFMVYLQKENIIDESGMPKERFSAEFPKEGPSILRIQQVVRGDSAAYFCASFTGTGDEQYFGPGTRLTVT.

The gene calls are TRBV4-3 and TRBJ2-1; D is perhaps TRBD2 (5 bases). The CDR3 consists of 16 residues. Germline values: CDR1 LGHNA, CDR2 YSLEER. V lost 0 bases and J lost 2, with 11 bases in between. CDR3 region: CASSQEMGATYNEQFF. The CDR3 DNA sequence: TGCGCCAGCAGCCAAGAAATGGGAGCGACCTACAATGAGCAGTTCTTC.

This clone was recorded only once. CDR3 loop: CATGAEGGEQYF. CDR3 sequence (DNA): TGTGCCACGGGGGCGGAGGGAGGGGAGCAGTACTTC. The J gene is TRBJ2-7, the V gene TRBV15; a weak D match, TRBD2 (7 bases). Germline CDR1 reads LNHNV; CDR2 reads YYDKDF (reference sequence). The ends were cut back, 9 bases at V and 7 bases at J, with 16 bases in the middle. The CDR3 extends over 12 amino acids.

V gene TRBV4-2 combines with J gene TRBJ2-7; 15 bases map to TRBD2. V trimming: 0 bases; J trimming: 9 bases; junction bases outside the gene matches: 15. This CDR3 comprises 19 residues. The germline CDR1 and CDR2 sequences are LGHNA and YNFKEQ. CDR3 coding DNA: TGTGCCAGCAGCCAAGAATCTGGACTAGCGGGAGGGCTTTTCGATGCGCAGTACTTC. As protein: CASSQESGLAGGLFDAQYF.

This clone has a handful of counts. The gene calls are TRBV21-1 and TRBJ2-1; the D call TRBD1 from the table was never checked on the DNA. TRBV21-1 is tagged as a pseudogene. The CDR3 runs 17 residues. CDR3 amino acids: CASSTRGQENTYNEQFF. Here the CDR3 DNA reads TGTGCCAGCAGCACGCGCGGACAGGAGAATACATACAATGAGCAGTTCTTC.

This rearrangement joins TRBV6-6 to TRBJ2-7, with unresolved D. The CDR3 extends over 15 amino acids. V lost 5 bases and J 2 bases, leaving 16 bases between the germline ends. In germline, CDR1 is MNHNY, CDR2 SVGAGI (reference sequence). The CDR3 is CASSPQAQRTYEQYF. The CDR3 nucleotides read TGTGCCAGCAGTCCCCAAGCCCAGCGAACCTACGAGCAGTACTTC.

The chain employs TRBV20-1 and TRBJ1-2; D is perhaps TRBD1 (5 bases). Germline V gene data show CDR1 as DFQATT and CDR2 as SNEGSKA (reference sequence). Trimming pared 8 bases from V and 8 bases from J, leaving 12 bases between. CDR3 length: 10 amino acids. The CDR3 is CSRGDGGYTF. CDR3 DNA sequence: TGCAGTCGGGGGGACGGAGGCTACACCTTC.

The chain is built from TRBV7-2 and TRBJ1-5, with TRBD1 as a possible D gene (5 bases). The CDR3 covers 14 residues. Trimming cost V 5 bases and J 2 bases, with 10 bases left between them. Germline CDR1 reads SGHTA; CDR2 reads FQGNSA. For the CDR3, the DNA is TGTGCCAGCAGCCTAGGGGCAGGCAATCAGCCCCAGCATTTT. This translates into CASSLGAGNQPQHF. The variable domain in full, with the rest retrieved from reference TRBV7-2 and TRBJ1-5, is GAGVSQSPSNKVTEKGKDVELRCDPISGHTALYWYRQSLGQGLEFLIYFQGNSAPDKSGLPSDRFSAERTGGSVSTLTIQRTQQEDSAVYLCASSLGAGNQPQHFGDGTRLSIL.

The rearrangement joins TRBV11-3 to TRBJ2-7; D not certain. There are 11 residues in the CDR3. V lost 3 bases and J lost 3, with 3 bases in between. CDR1 is SGHNT and CDR2 is YENEEA in the germline V gene. CDR3 DNA sequence: TGTGCCAGCAGCTTGGTCTACGAGCAGTACTTC. Protein sequence: CASSLVYEQYF.

V usage is TRBV5-4 and J usage is TRBJ1-1; 9 nucleotides match TRBD1. CDR3 length: 16 residues. V shed 4 bases, J shed 5 bases, and the junction held 12 bases outside the gene matches. Germline assignment: CDR1 SGHNT and CDR2 YYREEE (reference sequence). CDR3 bases: TGTGCCAGCAGCAGACCACTGACAGGGGGAAGAACTGAAGCTTTCTTT. It yields the protein CASSRPLTGGRTEAFF.

There are a few counts of this clone. Other nucleotide sequences in the sample specify the same CDR3. The chain combines TRBV28 with TRBJ2-1; 8 bases map to TRBD2. This CDR3 has 14 residues. Trimming cost V 3 bases and J 2 bases; bases outside gene matches: 0. Germline CDR1 is MDHEN and CDR2 is SYDVKM. CDR3 region: CASSFSGTYNEQFF. The CDR3 DNA is TGTGCCAGCAGTTTTAGCGGGACCTACAATGAGCAGTTCTTC.

CDR3 loop: CSVGDRETQYF. Written as DNA, the CDR3 is TGCAGCGTTGGGGACAGAGAGACCCAGTACTTC. The chain recombines TRBV29-1 with TRBJ2-5; 7 bases are shared with TRBD1. The CDR3 is made up of 11 amino acids. Germline lookup yields CDR1 SQVTM and CDR2 ANQGSEA. The V segment lost 4 bases and the J segment 4 bases; nucleotides outside the gene matches: 0.

The chain couples TRBV15 to TRBJ2-7, with D unresolved. The germline gives CDR1 LNHNV, CDR2 YYDKDF (reference sequence). Trimming removed 3 bases from V and 2 bases from J, with 8 bases in between. This CDR3 contains 13 residues. The CDR3 spells CATSRGLAYEQYF. CDR3 coding DNA: TGTGCCACCAGCAGGGGGTTAGCCTACGAGCAGTACTTC.

The chain recombines TRBV7-2 with TRBJ2-1; D call uncertain. Trimming shortened V by 2 bases and J by 6 bases, and 5 bases separated the two germline ends. There are 12 residues in the CDR3. Germline loops: CDR1 SGHTA, CDR2 FQGNSA. CDR3 DNA: TGTGCCAGCAGCTTAACGGTCAATGAGCAGTTCTTC. Translated, it gives CASSLTVNEQFF.

This sequence joins TRBV11-2 and TRBJ2-3; no firm D call. Germline V lookup: CDR1 SGHAT, CDR2 FQNNGV. The CDR3 extends over 17 amino acids. V was shortened by 2 bases and J by 2 bases, with 17 bases between the two germline ends. This chain's CDR3 is CASSLLWRSSYTDTQYF. Here the CDR3 DNA reads TGTGCCAGCAGCTTACTTTGGAGATCGAGTTACACAGATACGCAGTATTTT. Full variable domain (outside the CDR3, taken from reference TRBV11-2 and TRBJ2-3): EAGVAQSPRYKIIEKRQSVAFWCNPISGHATLYWYQQILGQGPKLLIQFQNNGVVDDSQLPKDRFSAERLKGVDSTLKIQPAKLEDSAVYLCASSLLWRSSYTDTQYFGPGTRLTVL.

The genes are TRBV27 and TRBJ2-3; no clear D gene. V lost 2 bases and J lost 2, with 11 bases in between. The germline CDR1 and CDR2 sequences are MNHEY and SMNVEV (reference sequence). The CDR3 is made up of 15 amino acids. In nucleotides, the CDR3 is TGTGCCAGCAGTTTAGGTGGCTACGACACAGATACGCAGTATTTT. Translated: CASSLGGYDTDTQYF.

The chain is built from TRBV11-2 and TRBJ2-3; TRBD1 agrees at 9 bases. With 4 bases clipped from V and 2 bases from J, the junction kept 7 bases outside the gene matches. Per the germline V gene, CDR1 is SGHAT and CDR2 is FQNNGV. This CDR3 has 16 amino acids. This chain's CDR3 is CASSSTTGGFTDTQYF. As DNA, the CDR3 is TGTGCCAGCAGCTCAACTACAGGGGGCTTCACAGATACGCAGTATTTT.

The CDR3 spells CASSLVRRMNTEAFF. CDR3 DNA: TGTGCCAGCAGCTTAGTAAGACGGATGAACACTGAAGCTTTCTTT. The V and J genes are TRBV7-2 and TRBJ1-1; D gene ambiguous. Germline V CDR1 and CDR2: SGHTA, FQGNSA. The CDR3 is 15 residues long. V lost 1 base, J lost 0 bases, and 9 bases lay in between.

This clone was counted a single time. The chain combines TRBV15 with TRBJ1-2; D unclear. V lost 0 bases and J lost 4, with 9 bases in between. The CDR3 has 14 residues. From germline, CDR1 is LNHNV and CDR2 YYDKDF (reference sequence). The CDR3 DNA reads TGTGCCACCAGCAGAGAGGGGTGGGGCTATGGCTACACCTTC. Translating gives CATSREGWGYGYTF. The full variable domain, rest sourced from reference TRBV15 and TRBJ1-2, is DAMVIQNPRYQVTQFGKPVTLSCSQTLNHNVMYWYQQKSSQAPKLLFHYYDKDFNNEADTPDNFQSRRPNTSFCFLDIRSPGLGDTAMYLCATSREGWGYGYTFGSGTRLTVV.